Listed below are T cell receptor beta chains from one sample, sequenced in a study of regulatory T cells in long-lasting Graves disease. From the multiplex PCR reads, TCRdb called clonotypes with MiXCR, one entry per CDR3 protein. The sample lists around 500,000 distinct CDR3 sequences, approximately 12% occurring once. These data were also filed under a second study, of T cells in Graves' hyperthyroidism and ophthalmopathy.

Sequences were derived from peripheral blood mononuclear cells (PBMCs), sampled at new diagnosis, from a patient treated with antithyroid drugs. These receptors were taken from a woman between 25 and 40 years old with Graves disease. Both conserved end residues are part of each CDR3. The D gene is left open where the match is weak. Rows give clone size only sometimes, using once, few, many, or a class for an expanded clone.

d_gene,abundance,j_gene,v_gene,CDR3aa,CDR3nt
TRBD2,many,TRBJ2-7,TRBV27,CASSPLAGAFYEQYF,TGTGCCAGCAGTCCCCTAGCGGGAGCTTTCTACGAGCAGTACTTC
-,-,TRBJ2-7,TRBV12-3/TRBV12-4,CASSSVDWTYEQYF,TGTGCCAGCAGTTCAGTCGACTGGACCTACGAGCAGTACTTC
TRBD1,many,TRBJ2-3,TRBV6-1,CASSPSIRGLDTDTQYF,TGTGCCAGCAGTCCGTCGATCAGGGGGCTTGACACAGATACGCAGTATTTT
-,many,TRBJ2-5,TRBV18,CASSPTTRETQYF,TGTGCCAGCTCACCGACGACCCGAGAGACCCAGTACTTC
-,many,TRBJ1-1,TRBV20-1,CSARLVTDGPEAFF,TGCAGTGCTAGATTGGTGACGGACGGCCCTGAAGCTTTCTTT
-,many,TRBJ2-7,TRBV6-2/TRBV6-3,CASSYSLDYEQYF,TGTGCCAGCAGTTACTCCTTGGACTACGAGCAGTACTTC
-,-,TRBJ1-1,TRBV19,CASTKDTEAFF,TGTGCCAGTACCAAGGACACTGAAGCTTTCTTT
-,many,TRBJ2-1,TRBV11-2,CASSPAGGSSYNEQFF,TGTGCCAGCAGCCCGGCTGGGGGGAGCTCCTACAATGAGCAGTTCTTC
TRBD1,-,TRBJ2-7,TRBV29-1,CSVAGGAIYEQYF,TGCAGCGTTGCAGGGGGCGCGATCTACGAGCAGTACTTC
TRBD2,-,TRBJ2-1,TRBV7-6,CASSLGWREIGNEQFF,TGTGCCAGCAGCTTAGGCTGGCGGGAGATTGGCAATGAGCAGTTCTTC
TRBD1,-,TRBJ1-2,TRBV28,CASSLGTGLRSYGYTF,TGTGCCAGCAGTTTAGGGACAGGCCTGCGTAGCTATGGCTACACCTTC
-,many,TRBJ2-2,TRBV7-9,CASSQWGDTGELFF,TGTGCCAGCAGCCAATGGGGAGACACCGGGGAGCTGTTTTTT
-,many,TRBJ2-1,TRBV11-3,CASSLEEGMGASSYNEQFF,TGTGCCAGCAGCTTAGAGGAGGGGATGGGGGCTAGCTCCTACAATGAGCAGTTCTTC
-,few,TRBJ2-3,TRBV10-3,CAISARGTDTQYF,TGTGCCATCAGTGCCAGGGGAACAGATACGCAGTATTTT
TRBD2,many,TRBJ2-1,TRBV6-5,CASSYGTSGKGNEQFF,TGTGCCAGCAGTTACGGGACTAGCGGGAAGGGCAATGAGCAGTTCTTC
-,many,TRBJ2-1,TRBV6-2/TRBV6-3,CASRGVRNEQFF,TGTGCCAGCAGAGGGGTCCGCAATGAGCAGTTCTTC
TRBD1,-,TRBJ2-4,TRBV7-8,CASSSSGTGIKLAKNIQYF,TGTGCCAGCAGCTCCTCCGGGACAGGGATTAAACTAGCCAAAAACATTCAGTACTTC
-,few,TRBJ2-3,TRBV30,CAWTGGADTQYF,TGTGCCTGGACGGGGGGCGCAGATACGCAGTATTTT
-,-,TRBJ2-7,TRBV19,CASSHRDVYEQYF,TGTGCCAGTAGTCACCGGGACGTCTACGAGCAGTACTTC
TRBD1,-,TRBJ2-7,TRBV20-1,CSASLYVGTGGPEQYF,TGCAGTGCTAGTCTGTATGTGGGGACAGGGGGGCCCGAGCAGTACTTC
-,many,TRBJ1-4,TRBV7-9,CASSLGSNSEKLFF,TGTGCCAGCAGCCTGGGTAGCAATTCGGAAAAACTGTTTTTT
-,many,TRBJ1-4,TRBV7-9,CASSLDVGEKLFF,TGTGCCAGCAGCTTAGACGTTGGTGAAAAACTGTTTTTT
-,-,TRBJ2-1,TRBV7-3,CASSLKGGIQPTYNEQFF,TGTGCCAGCAGCTTAAAGGGCGGGATCCAGCCCACCTACAATGAGCAGTTCTTC
-,many,TRBJ1-1,TRBV29-1,CSVVIAWNTEAFF,TGCAGCGTTGTGATAGCCTGGAACACTGAAGCTTTCTTT
-,many,TRBJ1-6,TRBV13,CASSLGGTNSPLHF,TGTGCCAGCAGCTTGGGCGGCACCAATTCACCCCTCCACTTT
TRBD1,many,TRBJ1-1,TRBV6-5,CASSSTGTGANTEAFF,TGTGCCAGCAGTTCCACCGGGACAGGGGCGAACACTGAAGCTTTCTTT
-,-,TRBJ2-2,TRBV28,CASRDRDIDGELFF,TGTGCCAGCAGGGACCGGGACATCGACGGGGAGCTGTTTTTT
TRBD2,many,TRBJ2-1,TRBV7-9,CASSSGKAAEQFF,TGTGCCAGCAGCAGCGGGAAGGCCGCTGAGCAGTTCTTC
TRBD1,many,TRBJ2-2,TRBV14,CASSQQGINTGELFF,TGTGCCAGCAGTCAACAGGGGATCAACACCGGGGAGCTGTTTTTT
TRBD1,-,TRBJ1-5,TRBV12-3/TRBV12-4,CASTKTGPNQPQHF,TGTGCCAGCACCAAGACAGGGCCTAATCAGCCCCAGCATTTT
-,many,TRBJ1-2,TRBV12-3/TRBV12-4,CASSPREGDYGYTF,TGTGCCAGCAGTCCCCGAGAGGGGGACTATGGCTACACCTTC
-,many,TRBJ2-6,TRBV7-8,CASRSRAAATPSGANVLTF,TGTGCCAGCAGGTCCAGGGCGGCCGCCACCCCCTCTGGGGCCAACGTCCTGACTTTC
-,many,TRBJ2-7,TRBV9,CASSGGGTSVYEQYF,TGTGCCAGCAGCGGAGGGGGAACTAGCGTCTACGAGCAGTACTTC
-,many,TRBJ2-7,TRBV12-3/TRBV12-4,CASSLSVQDGEQYF,TGTGCCAGCAGTTTATCGGTGCAGGATGGCGAGCAGTACTTC
-,many,TRBJ2-3,TRBV10-3,CAISDPRDSRTDTQYF,TGTGCCATCAGTGACCCCCGGGACTCACGCACAGATACGCAGTATTTT
-,many,TRBJ2-3,TRBV9,CASSVGSTDTQYF,TGTGCCAGCAGCGTAGGGAGCACAGATACGCAGTATTTT
-,many,TRBJ1-1,TRBV10-3,CAISESAPSDTEAFF,TGTGCCATCAGTGAGTCCGCCCCCTCGGACACTGAAGCTTTCTTT
-,many,TRBJ1-1,TRBV12-3/TRBV12-4,CASITQRGTEAFF,TGTGCCAGCATCACCCAACGGGGGACCGAAGCTTTCTTT
-,-,TRBJ2-1,TRBV7-2,CASSPRQYYNEQFF,TGTGCCAGCAGCCCTCGACAGTACTACAATGAGCAGTTCTTC
TRBD1,many,TRBJ1-1,TRBV18,CASLRDRDTEAFF,TGTGCCAGCCTCCGTGACAGGGACACTGAAGCTTTCTTT
-,many,TRBJ1-2,TRBV6-1,CASSDTWGAKGYTF,TGTGCCAGCAGTGACACATGGGGGGCGAAGGGCTACACCTTC
-,many,TRBJ1-2,TRBV7-9,CASSPLLTLGTSIRGYGYTF,TGTGCCAGCAGCCCCTTATTGACCCTCGGGACATCGATTAGGGGCTATGGCTACACCTTC
-,few,TRBJ2-7,TRBV20-1,CSARQAGQSYEQYF,TGCAGTGCTAGACAAGCAGGGCAGTCCTACGAGCAGTACTTC
TRBD1,many,TRBJ2-1,TRBV20-1,CSARQRQGIGNEQFF,TGCAGTGCTAGACAGAGACAGGGTATCGGCAATGAGCAGTTCTTC
-,many,TRBJ2-1,TRBV5-4,CASSPSSGPSSYNEQFF,TGTGCCAGCAGCCCTTCTTCAGGGCCCAGCTCCTACAATGAGCAGTTCTTC
TRBD1,many,TRBJ1-6,TRBV20-1,CSARDSSNSPLHF,TGCAGTGCCCGGGACAGCTCTAATTCACCCCTCCACTTT
-,many,TRBJ2-7,TRBV30,CAWSNGNYEQYF,TGTGCCTGGAGTAACGGGAACTACGAGCAGTACTTC
-,-,TRBJ1-2,TRBV7-6,CASSFEAGVGYGYTF,TGTGCCAGCAGCTTTGAAGCAGGGGTCGGCTATGGCTACACCTTC
TRBD1,many,TRBJ1-1,TRBV6-5,CASSSDRAVTEAFF,TGTGCCAGCAGTTCGGACAGGGCGGTTACTGAAGCTTTCTTT
-,many,TRBJ2-5,TRBV2,CASQRGRETQYF,TGTGCCAGCCAACGGGGTAGGGAGACCCAGTACTTC